The rows below give T cell receptor beta chains drawn from one sample of a study of tumour-infiltrating T cells in Burkitt lymphoma. TCRdb's table, derived via immunoSEQ multiplex PCR, lists solely in-frame clones and lacks some. Here the sample spans about 7,000 clones, more than 70% being singletons. The specimen sequenced was tumor tissue. The source is a human donor with Burkitt lymphoma. CDR3s include the opening cysteine and the closing phenylalanine or tryptophan. Each record gives: D gene, J gene, V gene, CDR3 length, clone size, CDR3 protein, CDR3 DNA. A D gene is named only where the DNA matches it firmly. Size values are once, few and many counts, or a class for expanded clones, and some rows have none.

d_call: TRBD1
j_call: TRBJ2-3
v_call: TRBV6-1
cdr3_length: 13
clone_size: once
cdr3_aa: CASSVGTEDTQYF
cdr3_nt: TGTGCCAGCAGCGTGGGGACAGAAGATACGCAGTATTTT

d_call: TRBD1
j_call: TRBJ1-2
v_call: TRBV15
cdr3_length: 16
clone_size: .
cdr3_aa: CATSRGTGGPNYGYTF
cdr3_nt: TGTGCCACCAGCAGAGGCACAGGGGGGCCTAACTATGGCTACACCTTC

d_call: .
j_call: TRBJ1-5
v_call: TRBV9
cdr3_length: 15
clone_size: few
cdr3_aa: CASSVAAGRNQPQHF
cdr3_nt: TGTGCCAGCAGCGTAGCCGCGGGGCGCAATCAGCCCCAGCATTTT

d_call: .
j_call: TRBJ2-3
v_call: TRBV5-1
cdr3_length: 16
clone_size: .
cdr3_aa: CASSPPTFGSTDTQYF
cdr3_nt: TGCGCCAGCAGCCCCCCGACGTTTGGAAGCACAGATACGCAGTATTTT

d_call: .
j_call: TRBJ2-1
v_call: TRBV6-6
cdr3_length: 16
clone_size: .
cdr3_aa: CASSYRAGSSYNEQFF
cdr3_nt: TGTGCCAGCAGTTACCGGGCGGGGAGCTCCTACAATGAGCAGTTCTTC

d_call: TRBD1
j_call: TRBJ2-1
v_call: TRBV28
cdr3_length: 16
clone_size: once
cdr3_aa: CASSSTGGGRPGRQFF
cdr3_nt: TGTGCCAGCAGTTCGACAGGGGGAGGCCGGCCGGGCCGGCAGTTCTTC

d_call: TRBD2
j_call: TRBJ2-3
v_call: TRBV27
cdr3_length: 15
clone_size: .
cdr3_aa: CASSLGLVSADTQYF
cdr3_nt: TGTGCCAGCAGTTTAGGACTAGTAAGCGCAGATACGCAGTATTTT

d_call: .
j_call: TRBJ1-2
v_call: TRBV29-1
cdr3_length: 11
clone_size: few
cdr3_aa: CSDAWGDGYTF
cdr3_nt: TGCAGCGACGCCTGGGGAGACGGCTACACCTTC

d_call: TRBD1
j_call: TRBJ2-1
v_call: TRBV7-2
cdr3_length: 16
clone_size: .
cdr3_aa: CASSLGAGQAYNEQFF
cdr3_nt: TGTGCCAGCAGCTTAGGGGCGGGACAGGCGTACAATGAGCAGTTCTTC

d_call: TRBD1
j_call: TRBJ2-7
v_call: TRBV5-1
cdr3_length: 14
clone_size: once
cdr3_aa: CASSPRTGGGEQYF
cdr3_nt: TGCGCCAGCAGCCCAAGGACAGGGGGCGGCGAGCAGTACTTC

d_call: .
j_call: TRBJ1-4
v_call: TRBV29-1
cdr3_length: 16
clone_size: .
cdr3_aa: CSVENTRLGSNEKLFF
cdr3_nt: TGCAGCGTTGAAAATACCAGATTGGGCTCCAATGAAAAACTGTTTTTT

d_call: TRBD1
j_call: TRBJ1-2
v_call: TRBV9
cdr3_length: 14
clone_size: .
cdr3_aa: CASSVQGGNYGYTF
cdr3_nt: TGTGCCAGCAGCGTCCAGGGGGGGAACTATGGCTACACCTTC

d_call: .
j_call: TRBJ1-4
v_call: TRBV4-2
cdr3_length: 18
clone_size: .
cdr3_aa: CASSQIDRFAQPHEKLFF
cdr3_nt: TGTGCCAGCAGCCAAATCGATAGGTTCGCCCAGCCCCATGAAAAACTGTTTTTT

d_call: .
j_call: TRBJ2-1
v_call: TRBV13
cdr3_length: 13
clone_size: .
cdr3_aa: CASSLDPYNEQFF
cdr3_nt: TGTGCCAGCAGCTTAGACCCCTACAATGAGCAGTTCTTC

d_call: .
j_call: TRBJ2-1
v_call: TRBV19
cdr3_length: 14
clone_size: .
cdr3_aa: CASSTVGTRDEQFF
cdr3_nt: TGTGCCAGTAGTACCGTCGGGACTCGCGATGAGCAGTTCTTC

d_call: TRBD1
j_call: TRBJ1-4
v_call: TRBV5-4
cdr3_length: 13
clone_size: .
cdr3_aa: CASSSGQHEKLFF
cdr3_nt: TGTGCCAGCAGCTCGGGACAGCATGAAAAACTGTTTTTT

d_call: .
j_call: TRBJ1-1
v_call: TRBV27
cdr3_length: 12
clone_size: .
cdr3_aa: CASSQGNTEAFF
cdr3_nt: TGTGCCAGCAGCCAGGGGAACACTGAAGCTTTCTTT

d_call: .
j_call: TRBJ1-2
v_call: TRBV9
cdr3_length: 14
clone_size: .
cdr3_aa: CASSVGTLWDGYTF
cdr3_nt: TGTGCCAGCAGCGTAGGGACTTTGTGGGATGGCTACACCTTC

d_call: .
j_call: TRBJ1-5
v_call: TRBV15
cdr3_length: 16
clone_size: .
cdr3_aa: CATSRGRANSNQPQHF
cdr3_nt: TGTGCCACCAGCAGAGGGAGGGCGAATAGCAATCAGCCCCAGCATTTT

d_call: .
j_call: TRBJ2-7
v_call: TRBV12-2
cdr3_length: 17
clone_size: .
cdr3_aa: CASRLVLGDRGAYEQYF
cdr3_nt: TGTGCAAGTCGCTTAGTCCTTGGCGACAGGGGCGCCTACGAGCAGTACTTC

d_call: .
j_call: TRBJ2-5
v_call: TRBV27
cdr3_length: 12
clone_size: few
cdr3_aa: CASRRGRGTQYF
cdr3_nt: TGTGCCAGCAGGAGGGGCCGAGGGACCCAGTACTTC

d_call: .
j_call: TRBJ1-1
v_call: TRBV12-5
cdr3_length: 14
clone_size: .
cdr3_aa: CASGLARMNTEAFF
cdr3_nt: TGTGCTAGTGGTTTGGCCCGTATGAACACTGAAGCTTTCTTT

d_call: .
j_call: TRBJ1-1
v_call: TRBV6-6
cdr3_length: 14
clone_size: .
cdr3_aa: CASRSLFRGAEAFF
cdr3_nt: TGTGCCAGCAGGTCGTTATTCCGAGGGGCTGAAGCTTTCTTT

d_call: .
j_call: TRBJ2-5
v_call: TRBV30
cdr3_length: 12
clone_size: once
cdr3_aa: CAWRRDQETQYF
cdr3_nt: TGTGCCTGGCGACGGGATCAAGAGACCCAGTACTTC

d_call: .
j_call: TRBJ1-5
v_call: TRBV12-5
cdr3_length: 13
clone_size: .
cdr3_aa: CASGLGLNQPQHF
cdr3_nt: TGTGCTAGTGGTTTGGGCTTGAATCAGCCCCAGCATTTT

d_call: .
j_call: TRBJ2-1
v_call: TRBV5-4
cdr3_length: 14
clone_size: .
cdr3_aa: CASSTRQSGNEQFF
cdr3_nt: TGTGCCAGCAGCACACGACAGTCAGGGAATGAGCAGTTCTTC

d_call: .
j_call: TRBJ1-4
v_call: TRBV30
cdr3_length: 16
clone_size: .
cdr3_aa: CAWSPSRGASNEKLFF
cdr3_nt: TGTGCCTGGAGTCCCTCCCGAGGGGCGTCTAATGAAAAACTGTTTTTT

d_call: .
j_call: TRBJ1-1
v_call: TRBV18
cdr3_length: 15
clone_size: once
cdr3_aa: CASSPRGAGDTEAFF
cdr3_nt: TGTGCCAGCTCACCCCGTGGGGCTGGTGACACTGAAGCTTTCTTT

d_call: .
j_call: TRBJ2-3
v_call: TRBV6-6
cdr3_length: 13
clone_size: .
cdr3_aa: CASSWNPYDTQYF
cdr3_nt: TGTGCCAGCAGTTGGAACCCTTACGATACGCAGTATTTT

d_call: TRBD1
j_call: TRBJ2-1
v_call: TRBV7-3
cdr3_length: 15
clone_size: .
cdr3_aa: CASSLGTGRYNEQFF
cdr3_nt: TGTGCCAGCAGCTTAGGGACAGGGCGCTACAATGAGCAGTTCTTC

d_call: .
j_call: TRBJ2-6
v_call: TRBV6-1
cdr3_length: 15
clone_size: .
cdr3_aa: CASSGPGSRANVLTF
cdr3_nt: TGTGCCAGCAGTGGGCCGGGCTCGAGGGCCAACGTCCTGACTTTC

d_call: .
j_call: TRBJ2-5
v_call: TRBV27
cdr3_length: 13
clone_size: .
cdr3_aa: CASSQTGGRAQYF
cdr3_nt: TGTGCCAGCAGTCAAACTGGTGGTCGGGCCCAGTACTTC

d_call: TRBD1
j_call: TRBJ1-5
v_call: TRBV19
cdr3_length: 16
clone_size: .
cdr3_aa: CASSRQGVVDNQPQHF
cdr3_nt: TGTGCCAGTAGTCGACAGGGAGTGGTTGACAATCAGCCCCAGCATTTT

d_call: TRBD2
j_call: TRBJ2-1
v_call: TRBV5-6
cdr3_length: 18
clone_size: .
cdr3_aa: CASSRRSSGRGAINEQFF
cdr3_nt: TGTGCCAGCAGCAGGCGGTCTAGCGGGAGGGGAGCAATCAATGAGCAGTTCTTC

d_call: .
j_call: TRBJ2-3
v_call: TRBV28
cdr3_length: 11
clone_size: .
cdr3_aa: CASTQTDTQYF
cdr3_nt: TGTGCCAGCACCCAAACAGATACGCAGTATTTT

d_call: .
j_call: TRBJ2-5
v_call: TRBV5-1
cdr3_length: 12
clone_size: .
cdr3_aa: CASSLAEETQYF
cdr3_nt: TGCGCCAGCAGCTTGGCCGAGGAGACCCAGTACTTC

d_call: .
j_call: TRBJ1-1
v_call: TRBV12-5
cdr3_length: 12
clone_size: once
cdr3_aa: CASGNTGTEAFF
cdr3_nt: TGTGCTAGTGGCAATACAGGGACTGAAGCTTTCTTT

d_call: TRBD1
j_call: TRBJ1-1
v_call: TRBV27
cdr3_length: 15
clone_size: few
cdr3_aa: CASSKDRASSTEAFF
cdr3_nt: TGTGCCAGCAGTAAGGACAGGGCTTCATCCACTGAAGCTTTCTTT

d_call: TRBD1
j_call: TRBJ2-7
v_call: TRBV6-5
cdr3_length: 15
clone_size: .
cdr3_aa: CASSPTGAASYEQYF
cdr3_nt: TGTGCCAGCAGTCCTACAGGGGCAGCCTCATACGAGCAGTACTTC

d_call: TRBD1
j_call: TRBJ1-5
v_call: TRBV6-1
cdr3_length: 15
clone_size: .
cdr3_aa: CASSTGTGFTQPQHF
cdr3_nt: TGTGCCAGCAGTACCGGGACAGGTTTTACTCAGCCCCAGCATTTT

d_call: .
j_call: TRBJ2-3
v_call: TRBV5-1
cdr3_length: 14
clone_size: .
cdr3_aa: CASSLYQGGDTQYF
cdr3_nt: TGCGCCAGCAGCTTGTACCAGGGGGGAGATACGCAGTATTTT

d_call: TRBD2
j_call: TRBJ2-5
v_call: TRBV19
cdr3_length: 14
clone_size: .
cdr3_aa: CATSPQPGGETQYF
cdr3_nt: TGTGCCACCTCTCCCCAGCCGGGAGGGGAGACCCAGTACTTC

d_call: TRBD1
j_call: TRBJ2-7
v_call: TRBV28
cdr3_length: 14
clone_size: .
cdr3_aa: CASSYGTGGFEQYF
cdr3_nt: TGTGCCAGCAGTTACGGGACAGGGGGCTTCGAGCAGTACTTC

d_call: .
j_call: TRBJ1-2
v_call: TRBV19
cdr3_length: 15
clone_size: .
cdr3_aa: CASIDGSRGSGGYTF
cdr3_nt: TGTGCCAGTATAGACGGGAGCCGGGGGAGTGGTGGCTACACCTTC

d_call: .
j_call: TRBJ2-7
v_call: TRBV14
cdr3_length: 13
clone_size: .
cdr3_aa: CASSQDFTSEQYF
cdr3_nt: TGTGCCAGCAGCCAAGATTTTACGAGTGAGCAGTACTTC